Here is one TCR beta chain with its context. Its antigen is not identified. The germline V and J ends were trimmed by 2 bases and 2 bases, with 14 bases remaining between them. The CDR3 totals 16 residues. Per the germline V gene, CDR1 is MNHNY and CDR2 is SVGAGI (reference sequence). The entry originates in a study of spatial heterogeneity in lung cancer. MiXCR, run by TCRdb on the 5' RACE reads, gives a single entry per CDR3 protein. The data contain 85,000 to 100,000 distinct CDR3 sequences, more than 10% of them singletons. Broader study findings: Blood carried ubiquitous expanded tumor TCRs more at resection than follow-up.

Time point meaning: sample taken at primary tumor resection. This chain joins TRBV6-6 and TRBJ2-3; weak D call: TRBD1 (5 bases). The TCR originated in a male donor with early-stage non-small cell lung cancer. The sample was PBMCs, taken at surgery. CDR3 amino acids: CASSYGAQGPTDTQYF. The CDR3 DNA follows: TGTGCCAGCAGTTACGGCGCGCAGGGTCCCACAGATACGCAGTATTTT.